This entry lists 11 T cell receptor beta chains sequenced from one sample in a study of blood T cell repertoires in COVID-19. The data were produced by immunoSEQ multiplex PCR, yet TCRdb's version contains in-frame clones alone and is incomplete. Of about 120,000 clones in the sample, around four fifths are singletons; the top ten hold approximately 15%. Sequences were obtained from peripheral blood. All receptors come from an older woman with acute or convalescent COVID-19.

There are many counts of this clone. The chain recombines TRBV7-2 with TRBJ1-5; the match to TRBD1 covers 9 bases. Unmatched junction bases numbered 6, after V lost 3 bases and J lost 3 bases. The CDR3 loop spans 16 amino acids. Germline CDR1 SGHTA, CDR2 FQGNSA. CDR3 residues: CASSLGTGINNQPQHF. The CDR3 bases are TGTGCCAGCAGCTTGGGGACAGGGATTAACAATCAGCCCCAGCATTTT.

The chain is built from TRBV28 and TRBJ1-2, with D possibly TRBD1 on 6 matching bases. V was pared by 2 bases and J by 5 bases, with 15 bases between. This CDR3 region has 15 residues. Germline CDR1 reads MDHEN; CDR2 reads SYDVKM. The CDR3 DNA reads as TGTGCCAGCAGTTTAGGGGGCCCTGGGACGTATGGCTACACCTTC. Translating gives CASSLGGPGTYGYTF.

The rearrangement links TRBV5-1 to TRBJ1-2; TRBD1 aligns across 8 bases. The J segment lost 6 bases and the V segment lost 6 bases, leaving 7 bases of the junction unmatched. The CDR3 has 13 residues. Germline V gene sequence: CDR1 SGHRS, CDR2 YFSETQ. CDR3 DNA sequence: TGCGCCAGCAAGCAGGACAGGGATGATGGCTACACCTTC. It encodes CASKQDRDDGYTF.

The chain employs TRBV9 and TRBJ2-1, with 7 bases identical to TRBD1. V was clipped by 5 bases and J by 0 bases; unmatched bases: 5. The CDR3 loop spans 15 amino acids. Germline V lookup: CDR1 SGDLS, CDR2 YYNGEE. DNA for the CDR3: TGTGCCAGCAGTCGCCGGGACAGCTCCTACAATGAGCAGTTCTTC. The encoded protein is CASSRRDSSYNEQFF.

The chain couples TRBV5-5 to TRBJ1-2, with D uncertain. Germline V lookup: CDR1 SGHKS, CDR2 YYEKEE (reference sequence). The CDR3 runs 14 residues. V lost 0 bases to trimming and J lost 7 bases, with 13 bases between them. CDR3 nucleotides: TGTGCCAGCAGCTTGGACGGCGGTAATCCTGGCTACACCTTC. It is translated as CASSLDGGNPGYTF.

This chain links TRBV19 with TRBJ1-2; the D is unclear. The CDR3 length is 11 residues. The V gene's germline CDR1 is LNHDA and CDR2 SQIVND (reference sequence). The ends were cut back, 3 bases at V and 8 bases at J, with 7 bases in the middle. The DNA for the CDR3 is TGTGCCAGTAGTATTGCTGAGGGCTACACCTTC. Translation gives CASSIAEGYTF.

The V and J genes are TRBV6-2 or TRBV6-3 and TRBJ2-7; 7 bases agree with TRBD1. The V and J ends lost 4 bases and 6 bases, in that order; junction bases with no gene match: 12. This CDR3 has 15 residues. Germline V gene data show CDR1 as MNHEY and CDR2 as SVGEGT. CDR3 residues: CASSWNLDRAREQYF. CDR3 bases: TGTGCCAGCAGTTGGAACCTTGACAGGGCTCGCGAGCAGTACTTC.

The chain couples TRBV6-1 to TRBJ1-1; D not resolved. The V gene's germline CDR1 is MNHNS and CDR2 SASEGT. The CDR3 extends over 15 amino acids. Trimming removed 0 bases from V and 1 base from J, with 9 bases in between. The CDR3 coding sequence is TGTGCCAGCAGTGAAGCGATCAGAGGGAACACTGAAGCTTTCTTT. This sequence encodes CASSEAIRGNTEAFF.

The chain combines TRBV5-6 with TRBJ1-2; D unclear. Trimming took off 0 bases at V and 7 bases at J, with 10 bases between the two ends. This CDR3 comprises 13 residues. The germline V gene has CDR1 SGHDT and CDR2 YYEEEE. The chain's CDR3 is CASSLVGSRGYTF. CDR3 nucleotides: TGTGCCAGCAGCTTGGTGGGGAGTCGTGGCTACACCTTC.

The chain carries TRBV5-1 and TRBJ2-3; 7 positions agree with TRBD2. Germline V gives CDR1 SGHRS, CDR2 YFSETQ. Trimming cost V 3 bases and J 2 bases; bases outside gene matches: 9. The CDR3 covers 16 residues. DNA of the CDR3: TGCGCCAGCAGCTACGTGACTAGCCTCCTCACAGATACGCAGTATTTT. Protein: CASSYVTSLLTDTQYF.

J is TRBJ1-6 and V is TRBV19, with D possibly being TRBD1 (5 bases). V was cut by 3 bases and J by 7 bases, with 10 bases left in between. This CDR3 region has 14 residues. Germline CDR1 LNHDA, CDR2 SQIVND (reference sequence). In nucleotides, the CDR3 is TGTGCCAGTAGTATCGGAGGGGAGAATTCACCCCTCCACTTT. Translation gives CASSIGGENSPLHF.